This section outlines one T cell receptor (beta chain) sequence together with its context. The data belong to a study of blood T cell repertoires in COVID-19. Turning to the study itself: The analysed material was cDNA or gDNA that came from T cells, B-cell-depleted T cells, or PBMCs.

Measured with immunoSEQ multiplex PCR; TCRdb has only the in-frame clones, and not every one. The data show 130,000 or so clones, more than 70% seen once. The CDR3 is 15 amino acids. Germline loops: CDR1 SGHKS, CDR2 YYEKEE (reference sequence). The trim removed 1 base at V and 2 bases at J, leaving 3 bases unmatched. Sequenced input: peripheral blood. The sequence was collected from a woman aged 55-70 years with acute or convalescent COVID-19. The chain uses TRBV5-5 and TRBJ2-5; 9 nucleotides match TRBD2. The CDR3 sequence: CASSLRLAGQETQYF. The CDR3 DNA follows: TGTGCCAGCAGCTTGAGGCTAGCGGGGCAAGAGACCCAGTACTTC. The full variable domain, in which reference TRBV5-5 and TRBJ2-5 provide the parts outside the CDR3, is DAGVTQSPTHLIKTRGQQVTLRCSPISGHKSVSWYQQVLGQGPQFIFQYYEKEERGRGNFPDRFSARQFPNYSSELNVNALLLGDSALYLCASSLRLAGQETQYFGPGTRLLVL.